The 3 T cell receptor beta chains given below trace back to one sample, sequenced in a study of blood T cell repertoires in COVID-19. TCRdb's table, derived via immunoSEQ multiplex PCR, lists solely in-frame clones and lacks some. The sample lists 250,000 to 300,000 clones, over 75% occurring once. The source material was peripheral blood. Receptors originate from a woman aged 55-69 years with acute or convalescent COVID-19.

This rearrangement joins TRBV30 to TRBJ1-2, with 8 bases that match TRBD1. The CDR3 loop spans 13 amino acids. V shed 1 base and J 3 bases; nucleotides not matched to a gene: 1. The V gene's germline CDR1 is GTSNPN and CDR2 SVGIG (reference sequence). The CDR3 DNA reads as TGTGCCTGGAGTGAGACAGGGGACTATGGCTACACCTTC. Amino acids: CAWSETGDYGYTF.

The V gene is TRBV7-2, the J gene TRBJ1-1; D is unresolved. Germline lookup yields CDR1 SGHTA and CDR2 FQGNSA. V lost 3 bases and J lost 0, with 8 bases in between. The CDR3 loop spans 14 amino acids. The CDR3 DNA follows: TGTGCCAGCAGCTTGGCCAGTATGAACACTGAAGCTTTCTTT. Its protein product is CASSLASMNTEAFF.

This clone appeared a single time. This chain joins TRBV5-1 and TRBJ2-2, with 7 bases that match TRBD2. This CDR3 region has 15 residues. The V and J ends lost 1 base and 1 base, in that order; junction bases with no gene match: 1. CDR1 SGHRS and CDR2 YFSETQ come from the germline V gene. The chain's CDR3 is CASSLSGVNTGELFF. DNA for the CDR3: TGCGCCAGCAGCTTGAGCGGGGTGAACACCGGGGAGCTGTTTTTT. The variable domain in full, completed from reference TRBV5-1 and TRBJ2-2, reads KAGVTQTPRYLIKTRGQQVTLSCSPISGHRSVSWYQQTPGQGLQFLFEYFSETQRNKGNFPGRFSGRQFSNSRSEMNVSTLELGDSALYLCASSLSGVNTGELFFGEGSRLTVL.